This T cell receptor beta chain emerged from a study of Graves' ophthalmopathy and Graves' hyperthyroidism. Amplifying from RNA transcripts, the study obtained TCR beta CDR3 regions. The workflow started with a first-round RT-PCR run with HTBI primers and then moved on to a second-round multiplex PCR. TCRdb reprocessed the multiplex PCR reads with MiXCR, giving one entry per CDR3 protein. The repertoire includes approximately 410,000 distinct CDR3 sequences, 15% to 19% of them detected once, and roughly 7% sits in the top ten. Findings of the study overall: Most clonotypes expanded in thyroid above 0.001 frequency were present in blood too.

This clonotype was counted at least ten times. Its antigen remains unknown. Trimming cost V 2 bases and J 1 base, with 5 bases left between them. This CDR3 spans 13 amino acids. Specimen: peripheral blood. The TCR sequence derives from a young woman with stable Graves' hyperthyroidism. This chain links TRBV12-3 or TRBV12-4 with TRBJ1-1, with D uncertain. The CDR3 DNA reads as TGTGCCAGCAGTTTACTAACGAACACTGAAGCTTTCTTT. It specifies CASSLLTNTEAFF.